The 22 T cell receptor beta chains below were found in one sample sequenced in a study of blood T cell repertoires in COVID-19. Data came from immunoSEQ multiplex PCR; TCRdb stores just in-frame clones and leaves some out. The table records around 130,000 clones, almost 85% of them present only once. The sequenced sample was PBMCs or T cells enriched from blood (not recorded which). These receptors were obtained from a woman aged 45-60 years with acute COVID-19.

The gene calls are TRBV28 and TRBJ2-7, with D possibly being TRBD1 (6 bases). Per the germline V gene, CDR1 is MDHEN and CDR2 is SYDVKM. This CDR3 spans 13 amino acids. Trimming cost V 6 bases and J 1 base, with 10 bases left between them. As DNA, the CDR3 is TGTGCCAGCAGAAGGACAGCATCCTACGAGCAGTACTTC. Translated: CASRRTASYEQYF.

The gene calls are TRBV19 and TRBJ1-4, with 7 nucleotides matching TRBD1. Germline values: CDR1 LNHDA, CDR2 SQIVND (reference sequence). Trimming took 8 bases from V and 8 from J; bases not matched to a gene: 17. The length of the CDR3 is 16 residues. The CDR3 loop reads CASAKPTGAVSEKLFF. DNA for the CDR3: TGTGCCAGTGCTAAACCCACAGGGGCTGTCTCCGAAAAACTGTTTTTT.

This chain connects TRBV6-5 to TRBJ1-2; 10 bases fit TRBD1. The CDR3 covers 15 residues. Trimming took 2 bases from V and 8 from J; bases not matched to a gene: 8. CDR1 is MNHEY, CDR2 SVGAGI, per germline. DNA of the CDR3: TGTGCCAGCAGTTACGCCACTGGACAGGGGGGCGGCTACACCTTC. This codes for CASSYATGQGGGYTF.

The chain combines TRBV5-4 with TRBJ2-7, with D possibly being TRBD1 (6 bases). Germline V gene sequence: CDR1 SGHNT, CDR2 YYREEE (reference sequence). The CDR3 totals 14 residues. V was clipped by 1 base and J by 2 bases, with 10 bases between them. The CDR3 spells CASSLQGPAYEQYF. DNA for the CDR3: TGTGCCAGCAGCTTGCAGGGGCCCGCCTACGAGCAGTACTTC. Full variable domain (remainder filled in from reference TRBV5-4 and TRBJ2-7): ETGVTQSPTHLIKTRGQQVTLRCSSQSGHNTVSWYQQALGQGPQFIFQYYREEENGRGNFPPRFSGLQFPNYSSELNVNALELDDSALYLCASSLQGPAYEQYFGPGTRLTVT.

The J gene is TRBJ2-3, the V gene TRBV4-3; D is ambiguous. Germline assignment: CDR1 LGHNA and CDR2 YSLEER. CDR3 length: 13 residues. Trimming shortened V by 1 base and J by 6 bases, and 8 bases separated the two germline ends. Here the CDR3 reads CASSQGVRDTQYF. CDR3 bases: TGCGCCAGCAGCCAAGGCGTCAGGGATACGCAGTATTTT.

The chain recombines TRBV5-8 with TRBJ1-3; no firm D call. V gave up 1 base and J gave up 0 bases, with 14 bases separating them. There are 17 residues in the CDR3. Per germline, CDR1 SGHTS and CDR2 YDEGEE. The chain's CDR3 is CASSLREGPLSGNTIYF. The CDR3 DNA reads TGTGCCAGCAGCTTGCGGGAGGGCCCTCTCTCTGGAAACACCATATATTTT. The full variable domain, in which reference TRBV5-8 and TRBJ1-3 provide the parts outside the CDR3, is EAGVTQSPTHLIKTRGQQATLRCSPISGHTSVYWYQQALGLGLQFLLWYDEGEERNRGNFPPRFSGRQFPNYSSELNVNALELEDSALYLCASSLREGPLSGNTIYFGEGSWLTVV.

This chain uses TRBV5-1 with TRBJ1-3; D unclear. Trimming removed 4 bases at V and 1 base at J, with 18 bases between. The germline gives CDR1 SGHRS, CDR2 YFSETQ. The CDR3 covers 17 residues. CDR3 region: CASSLDLGGNSGNTIYF. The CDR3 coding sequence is TGCGCCAGCAGCCTCGACCTGGGAGGGAATTCTGGAAACACCATATATTTT.

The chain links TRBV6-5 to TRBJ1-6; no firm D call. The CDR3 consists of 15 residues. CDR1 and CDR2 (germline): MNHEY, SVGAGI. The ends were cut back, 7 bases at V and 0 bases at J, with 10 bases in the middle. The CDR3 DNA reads TGTGCCAGCAATTCCGGGAGCTCCTATAATTCACCCCTCCACTTT. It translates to CASNSGSSYNSPLHF.

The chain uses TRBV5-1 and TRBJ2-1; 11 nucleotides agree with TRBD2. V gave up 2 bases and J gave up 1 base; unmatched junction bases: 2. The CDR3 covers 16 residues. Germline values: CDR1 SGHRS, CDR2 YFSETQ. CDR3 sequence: CASSFSGRGSYNEQFF. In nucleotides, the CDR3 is TGCGCCAGCAGCTTTAGCGGGAGGGGTTCCTACAATGAGCAGTTCTTC.

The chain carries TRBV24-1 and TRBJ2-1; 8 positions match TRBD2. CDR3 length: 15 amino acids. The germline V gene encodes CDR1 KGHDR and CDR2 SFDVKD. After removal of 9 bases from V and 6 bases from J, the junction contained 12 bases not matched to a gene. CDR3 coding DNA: TGTGCCACCTCCCAACCCAGCGGGAGTCTCAATGAGCAGTTCTTC. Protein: CATSQPSGSLNEQFF.

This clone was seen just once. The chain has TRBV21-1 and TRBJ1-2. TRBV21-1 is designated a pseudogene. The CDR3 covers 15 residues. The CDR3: CASSKGSPSVYGYTF. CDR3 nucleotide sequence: TGTGCCAGCAGCAAAGGGAGCCCCTCTGTCTATGGCTACACCTTC.

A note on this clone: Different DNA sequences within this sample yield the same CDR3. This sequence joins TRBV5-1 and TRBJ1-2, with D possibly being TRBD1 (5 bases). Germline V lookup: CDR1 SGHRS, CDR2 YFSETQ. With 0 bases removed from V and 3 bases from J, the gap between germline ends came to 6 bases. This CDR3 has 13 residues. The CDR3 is CASSLEGDYGYTF. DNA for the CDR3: TGCGCCAGCAGCTTGGAAGGGGACTATGGCTACACCTTC.

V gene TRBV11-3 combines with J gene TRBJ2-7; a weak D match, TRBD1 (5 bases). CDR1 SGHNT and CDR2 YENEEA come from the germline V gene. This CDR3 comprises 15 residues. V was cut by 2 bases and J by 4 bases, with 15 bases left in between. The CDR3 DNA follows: TGTGCCAGCAGCTTAAGTTTTGGGGCGGAGTACGAGCAGTACTTC. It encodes CASSLSFGAEYEQYF.

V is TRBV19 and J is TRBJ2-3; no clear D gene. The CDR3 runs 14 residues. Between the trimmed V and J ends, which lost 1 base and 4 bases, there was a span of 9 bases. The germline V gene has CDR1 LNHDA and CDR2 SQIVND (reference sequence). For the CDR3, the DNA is TGTGCCAGTAGTATAGTTACGGAGTCAGATACGCAGTATTTT. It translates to CASSIVTESDTQYF.

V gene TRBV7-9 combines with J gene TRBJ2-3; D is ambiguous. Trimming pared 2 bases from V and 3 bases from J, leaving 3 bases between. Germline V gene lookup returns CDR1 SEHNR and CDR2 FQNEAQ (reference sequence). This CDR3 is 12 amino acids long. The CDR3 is CASSLSTDTQYF. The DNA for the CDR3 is TGTGCCAGCAGCTTATCAACAGATACGCAGTATTTT.

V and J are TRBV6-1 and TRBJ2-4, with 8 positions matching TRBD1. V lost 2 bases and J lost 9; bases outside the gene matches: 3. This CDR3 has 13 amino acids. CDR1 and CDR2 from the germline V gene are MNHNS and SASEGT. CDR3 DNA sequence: TGTGCCAGCAGTGAACAGGGGGCTGTCATTCAGTACTTC. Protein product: CASSEQGAVIQYF.

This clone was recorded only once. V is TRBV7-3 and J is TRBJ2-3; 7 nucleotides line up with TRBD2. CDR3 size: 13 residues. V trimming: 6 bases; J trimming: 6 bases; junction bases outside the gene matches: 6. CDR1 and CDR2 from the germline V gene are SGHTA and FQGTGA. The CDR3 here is CASSLADPDTQYF. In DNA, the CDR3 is TGTGCCAGCAGTCTAGCGGATCCTGATACGCAGTATTTT.

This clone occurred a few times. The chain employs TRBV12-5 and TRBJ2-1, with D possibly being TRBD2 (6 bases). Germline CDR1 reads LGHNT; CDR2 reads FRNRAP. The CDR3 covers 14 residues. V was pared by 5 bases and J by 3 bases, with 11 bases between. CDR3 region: CASGPGEGYNEQFF. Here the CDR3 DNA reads TGTGCTAGTGGTCCGGGAGAGGGCTACAATGAGCAGTTCTTC.

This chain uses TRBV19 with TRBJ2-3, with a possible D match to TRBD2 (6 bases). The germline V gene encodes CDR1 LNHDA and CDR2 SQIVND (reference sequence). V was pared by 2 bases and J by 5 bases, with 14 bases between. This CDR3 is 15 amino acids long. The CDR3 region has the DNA TGTGCCAGTAGTATATGGGCAGCGGGCGGAGATACGCAGTATTTT. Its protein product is CASSIWAAGGDTQYF.

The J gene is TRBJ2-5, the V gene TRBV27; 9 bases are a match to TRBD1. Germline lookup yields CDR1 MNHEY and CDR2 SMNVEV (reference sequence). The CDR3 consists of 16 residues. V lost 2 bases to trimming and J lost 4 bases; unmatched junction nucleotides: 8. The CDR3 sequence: CASSLLGTGNRETQYF. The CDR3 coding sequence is TGTGCCAGCAGTTTACTCGGGACAGGGAATCGAGAGACCCAGTACTTC.

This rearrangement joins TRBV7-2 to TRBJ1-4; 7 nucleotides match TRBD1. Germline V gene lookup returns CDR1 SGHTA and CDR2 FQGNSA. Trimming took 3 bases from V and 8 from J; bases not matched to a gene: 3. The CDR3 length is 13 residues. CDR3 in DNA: TGTGCCAGCAGCTTCATGGACAGGGAAAAACTGTTTTTT. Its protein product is CASSFMDREKLFF.

This CDR3 is CASSSSDRGAFSEQYF. The CDR3 DNA reads as TGTGCCAGCAGCTCATCTGACAGGGGGGCGTTTTCCGAGCAGTACTTC. The rearrangement uses TRBV7-9 and TRBJ2-7; 9 bases line up with TRBD1. The CDR3 totals 16 residues. Germline loops: CDR1 SEHNR, CDR2 FQNEAQ (reference sequence). The ends lost 4 bases at V and 6 bases at J; junction bases unmatched: 13.